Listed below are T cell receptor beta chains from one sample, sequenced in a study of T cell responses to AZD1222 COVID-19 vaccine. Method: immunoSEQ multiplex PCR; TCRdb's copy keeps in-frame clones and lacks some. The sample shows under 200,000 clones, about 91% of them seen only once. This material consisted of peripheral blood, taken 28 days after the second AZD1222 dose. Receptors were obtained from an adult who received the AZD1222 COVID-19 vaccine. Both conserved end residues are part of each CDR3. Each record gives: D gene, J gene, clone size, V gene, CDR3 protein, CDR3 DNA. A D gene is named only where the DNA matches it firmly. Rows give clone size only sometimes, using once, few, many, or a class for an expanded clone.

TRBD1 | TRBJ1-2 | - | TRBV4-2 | CASSPAGQRSSYGYTF | TGTGCCAGCAGCCCGGCGGGACAGCGCTCTTCCTATGGCTACACCTTC
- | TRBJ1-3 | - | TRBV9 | CASSAPGREPGNTIYF | TGTGCCAGCAGCGCCCCAGGGAGGGAACCTGGAAACACCATATATTTT
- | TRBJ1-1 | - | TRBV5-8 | CASSLHPLVNTEAFF | TGTGCCAGCAGCTTGCATCCGTTGGTGAACACTGAAGCTTTCTTT
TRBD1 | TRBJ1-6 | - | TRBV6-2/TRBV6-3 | CASSPGQGRAPLHF | TGTGCCAGCAGTCCGGGACAGGGGCGAGCACCCCTCCACTTT
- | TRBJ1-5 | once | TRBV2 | CASSEKGGELSNQPQHF | TGTGCCAGCAGTGAAAAGGGAGGGGAATTGAGCAATCAGCCCCAGCATTTT
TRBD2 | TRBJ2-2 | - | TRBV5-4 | CASSSPLAGGPPVGGELFF | TGTGCCAGCAGCTCCCCGCTAGCGGGGGGCCCCCCAGTAGGGGGGGAGCTGTTTTTT
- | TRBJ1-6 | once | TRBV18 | CASSRQGGSPLHF | TGTGCCAGCTCACGGCAGGGAGGTTCACCCCTCCACTTT
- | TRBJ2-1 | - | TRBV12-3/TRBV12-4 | CASSLDEQFF | TGTGCCAGCAGTTTGGACGAGCAGTTCTTC
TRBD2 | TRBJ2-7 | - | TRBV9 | CASSVSLAGLGYEQYF | TGTGCCAGCAGCGTTAGCCTAGCGGGCCTGGGTTACGAGCAGTACTTC
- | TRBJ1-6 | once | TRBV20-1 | CSASRGFRGSSSPLHF | TGCAGTGCTAGTCGGGGTTTTAGGGGCAGTTCCTCACCCCTCCACTTT
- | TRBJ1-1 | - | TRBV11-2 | CASSLDRERNTEAFF | TGTGCCAGCAGCTTAGACCGGGAACGGAACACTGAAGCTTTCTTT
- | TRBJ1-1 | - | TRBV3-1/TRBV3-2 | CASSQNRKAFF | TGTGCCAGCAGCCAAAACAGAAAAGCTTTCTTT
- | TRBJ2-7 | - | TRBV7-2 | CASSLVSGSSYEQYF | TGTGCCAGCAGCTTGGTTAGCGGCAGCTCCTACGAGCAGTACTTC
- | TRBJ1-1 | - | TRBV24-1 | CATSDWGDTEAFF | TGTGCCACCAGTGATTGGGGCGACACTGAAGCTTTCTTT
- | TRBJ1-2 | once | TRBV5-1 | CASGVVSRRTNYGYTF | TGCGCCAGCGGGGTAGTTAGCAGGCGAACTAACTATGGCTACACCTTC
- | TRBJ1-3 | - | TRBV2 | CASSEVAGNSGNTIYF | TGTGCCAGCAGTGAAGTAGCAGGGAACTCTGGAAACACCATATATTTT
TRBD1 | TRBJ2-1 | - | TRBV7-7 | CASSTETGGGEQFF | TGTGCTAGCAGCACCGAGACAGGGGGTGGTGAGCAGTTCTTC
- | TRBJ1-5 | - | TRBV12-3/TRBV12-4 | CASSFPPDQPQHF | TGTGCCAGCAGTTTCCCCCCGGATCAGCCCCAGCATTTT
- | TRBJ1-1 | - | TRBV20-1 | CSSGGGYAFF | TGCAGCTCCGGAGGTGGGTACGCTTTCTTT
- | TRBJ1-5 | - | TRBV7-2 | CASSLEAAGEPQHF | TGTGCCAGCAGCTTAGAGGCAGCCGGGGAGCCCCAGCATTTT
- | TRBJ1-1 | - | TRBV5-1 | CASSLGQDLVHTEAFF | TGCGCCAGCAGCTTGGGACAGGACTTAGTACACACTGAAGCTTTCTTT
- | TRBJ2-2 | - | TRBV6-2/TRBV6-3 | CASSSPGELFF | TGTGCCAGCAGTTCGCCAGGGGAGCTGTTTTTT
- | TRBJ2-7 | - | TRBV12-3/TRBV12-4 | CASSLSSTYEQYF | TGTGCCAGCAGTTTATCATCTACCTACGAGCAGTACTTC
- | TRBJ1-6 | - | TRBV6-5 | CASSYSARGQNSPLHF | TGTGCCAGCAGTTACTCTGCCAGGGGTCAGAATTCACCCCTCCACTTT
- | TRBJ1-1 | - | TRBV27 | CASRVFGFTEAFF | TGTGCCAGCAGGGTGTTTGGTTTCACTGAAGCTTTCTTT
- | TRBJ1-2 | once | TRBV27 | CASRPNLGGYGYTF | TGTGCCAGCAGGCCTAACTTGGGGGGCTATGGCTACACCTTC
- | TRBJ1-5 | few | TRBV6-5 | CASHGTYSNQPQHF | TGTGCCAGCCACGGGACCTATAGCAATCAGCCCCAGCATTTT
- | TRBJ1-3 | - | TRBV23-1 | CASSTYRAIMDTIYF | TGCGCCAGCTCCACTTACAGGGCAATTATGGACACCATATATTTT
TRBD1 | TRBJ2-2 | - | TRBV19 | CASSNGTGTNTGELFF | TGTGCCAGTAGCAATGGGACAGGGACGAACACCGGGGAGCTGTTTTTT
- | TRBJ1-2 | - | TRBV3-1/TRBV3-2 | CASSPGVLGYTF | TGTGCCAGCAGCCCCGGGGTTCTTGGCTACACCTTC
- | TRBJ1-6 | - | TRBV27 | CASSLGALSSYNSPLHF | TGTGCCAGCAGTTTAGGGGCTCTGAGCTCCTATAATTCACCCCTCCACTTT
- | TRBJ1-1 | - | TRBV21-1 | CASSKAQWTPGAAFF | TGTGCCAGCAGCAAAGCGCAATGGACACCTGGGGCGGCTTTCTTT
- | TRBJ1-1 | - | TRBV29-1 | CSVKPQNTEAFF | TGCAGCGTTAAACCCCAGAACACTGAAGCTTTCTTT
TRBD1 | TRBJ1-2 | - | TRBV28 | CASSLSGGYGYTF | TGTGCCAGCAGTTTGTCAGGGGGCTATGGCTACACCTTC
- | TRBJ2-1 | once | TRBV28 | CASATRSSYNEQFF | TGTGCCAGCGCCACCCGGAGCTCCTACAATGAGCAGTTCTTC
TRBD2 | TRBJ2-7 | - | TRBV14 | CASSQSSGGFSYEQYF | TGTGCCAGCAGCCAATCTAGCGGGGGATTCTCCTACGAGCAGTACTTC
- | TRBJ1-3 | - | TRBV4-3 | CASSQDKGISGNTIYF | TGCGCCAGCAGCCAAGATAAGGGTATCTCTGGAAACACCATATATTTT